These 27 T cell receptor beta chains share one sample of origin, sequenced in a study of blood T cells in healthy people across ages. Primed by a sample-barcoded 5' primer and a J-beta primer mix, a second PCR proceeded for 7 to 11 cycles. TCRdb ran MiXCR on the 5' RACE reads and lists one entry per CDR3 protein. The sample includes hundreds of thousands of distinct CDR3 sequences, less than 45% of them seen just once. Sequenced material: blood. The origin of the receptors is an elderly man in good health.

The chain uses TRBV20-1 and TRBJ2-7, with 12 bases fitting TRBD2. CDR1 and CDR2 from the germline V gene are DFQATT and SNEGSKA (reference sequence). The CDR3 is made up of 15 amino acids. J was trimmed by 6 bases and V by 2 bases; bases with no gene match: 8. The CDR3 coding sequence is TGCAGTGCTAGACCTTGGACTAGCGGGGCTTTCGAGCAGTACTTC. Its protein is CSARPWTSGAFEQYF.

V usage is TRBV5-6 and J usage is TRBJ2-2, with 7 bases that match TRBD1. Germline values: CDR1 SGHDT, CDR2 YYEEEE. The V gene end was trimmed by 4 bases and the J gene end by 7 bases; junction bases not matched to a gene: 13. The CDR3 consists of 16 residues. The CDR3 loop reads CASSTRGRGRSGELFF. The CDR3 DNA reads TGTGCCAGCAGCACTCGAGGTAGGGGGCGGAGCGGGGAGCTGTTTTTT.

This clonotype was seen repeatedly, ten times or more. The chain has TRBV6-2 or TRBV6-3 and TRBJ2-7, with D perhaps matching TRBD1 or TRBD2 (5 bases each). Trimming cost V 6 bases and J 5 bases, with 17 bases left between them. CDR3 length: 14 residues. Germline V lookup: CDR1 MNHEY, CDR2 SVGEGT. In nucleotides, the CDR3 is TGTGCCAGCAGCCTTCGAGGGGTCTTCAACGAGCAGTACTTC. This encodes CASSLRGVFNEQYF.

This rearrangement joins TRBV18 to TRBJ2-1; D is perhaps TRBD1 (6 bases). There are 15 residues in the CDR3. V lost 5 bases, J lost 4 bases, and 15 bases lay in between. The germline gives CDR1 KGHSH, CDR2 LQKENI. The CDR3 nucleotides read TGTGCCAGCTCAAGGGGTCAGGGGACATACAATGAGCAGTTCTTC. Amino acids: CASSRGQGTYNEQFF. The entire variable domain, with the rest obtained from reference TRBV18 and TRBJ2-1, is as follows: NAGVMQNPRHLVRRRGQEARLRCSPMKGHSHVYWYRQLPEEGLKFMVYLQKENIIDESGMPKERFSAEFPKEGPSILRIQQVVRGDSAAYFCASSRGQGTYNEQFFGPGTRLTVL.

This sequence joins TRBV5-1 and TRBJ2-1; 12 positions match TRBD2. TRBJ2-7 matches the DNA end more closely, so the J call is doubtful. Germline assignment: CDR1 SGHRS and CDR2 YFSETQ. This CDR3 contains 18 residues. The CDR3 reads CASSLVPSGGASYNEQYF. Here the CDR3 DNA reads TGCGCCAGCAGCTTGGTGCCTAGCGGGGGGGCATCCTACAATGAGCAGTACTTC.

About this clonotype itself: This may stem from a read error, because a much larger clone lies one nucleotide away. The chain uses TRBV6-5 and TRBJ1-4; D remains ambiguous. In germline, CDR1 is MNHEY, CDR2 SVGAGI. The CDR3 loop spans 11 amino acids. The CDR3 nucleotides read TGTGTCAGCAAAAAAGGTGAAAAACTGTTTTTT. As protein: CVSKKGEKLFF.

The gene calls are TRBV7-2 and TRBJ1-5, with D possibly TRBD1 on 5 matching bases. The CDR3 loop spans 14 amino acids. Germline V gene lookup returns CDR1 SGHTA and CDR2 FQGNSA. Trimming took 5 bases from V and 3 from J, leaving 11 bases between them. The chain's CDR3 is CASSRDFPNQPQHF. In nucleotides, the CDR3 is TGTGCCAGCAGCCGGGACTTTCCCAATCAGCCCCAGCATTTT. The full variable domain, completed using reference TRBV7-2 and TRBJ1-5, is GAGVSQSPSNKVTEKGKDVELRCDPISGHTALYWYRQSLGQGLEFLIYFQGNSAPDKSGLPSDRFSAERTGGSVSTLTIQRTQQEDSAVYLCASSRDFPNQPQHFGDGTRLSIL.

This clonotype has a handful of counts. The CDR3 DNA follows: TGTGCCAGCAGCTCCCAGGGGGGGTCTAACTATGGCTACACCTTC. Amino acids: CASSSQGGSNYGYTF. The rearrangement links TRBV14 to TRBJ1-2; 7 nucleotides agree with TRBD1. Trimming took 5 bases from V and 0 from J; bases not matched to a gene: 6. The CDR3 contains 15 residues. The germline gives CDR1 SGHDN, CDR2 FVKESK.

This sequence joins TRBV20-1 and TRBJ2-7, with TRBD2 matching over 7 bases. CDR1 and CDR2 from the germline V gene are DFQATT and SNEGSKA (reference sequence). V was pared by 6 bases and J by 2 bases, with 7 bases of the junction left unmatched. CDR3 length equals 13 residues. The CDR3 loop is CSAEGEGTYEQYF. The CDR3 DNA reads TGCAGTGCCGAAGGGGAGGGAACCTACGAGCAGTACTTC.

V is TRBV3-1 and J is TRBJ1-2, with a possible D match to TRBD1 (5 bases). Looked up from germline, CDR1 is LGHDT and CDR2 is YNNKEL (reference sequence). Trimming left V 3 bases short and J 6 bases short, with 11 bases between. This CDR3 has 13 residues. CDR3: CASSQWLGDGYTF. DNA of the CDR3: TGTGCCAGCAGCCAGTGGTTGGGGGATGGCTACACCTTC.

The rearrangement links TRBV6-1 to TRBJ2-7, with a tentative D call TRBD2 (6 bases). Germline V gives CDR1 MNHNS, CDR2 SASEGT. CDR3 length: 16 amino acids. The V end lost 0 bases, the J end lost 7 bases, and 19 bases lay between the germline ends. CDR3 amino acids: CASSEARAGRWDEQYF. CDR3 in DNA: TGTGCCAGCAGTGAAGCGCGGGCAGGGAGGTGGGATGAGCAGTACTTC.

CDR3 region: CASSLEMDPGGEQFF. Here the CDR3 DNA reads TGTGCCAGCAGCTTAGAAATGGACCCGGGCGGTGAGCAGTTCTTC. J is TRBJ2-1 and V is TRBV11-2, with D unresolved. Trimming pared 0 bases from V and 9 bases from J, leaving 15 bases between. This CDR3 has 15 amino acids. The germline gives CDR1 SGHAT, CDR2 FQNNGV.

This clonotype was counted a few times. The rearrangement links TRBV12-3 or TRBV12-4 to TRBJ2-2; D call uncertain. Trimming removed 5 bases from V and 4 bases from J, with 5 bases in between. CDR3 length equals 12 residues. The chain's CDR3 is CASSQLTGELFF. In nucleotides, the CDR3 is TGTGCCAGCAGTCAACTCACCGGGGAGCTGTTTTTT.

This clonotype has more than one count but fewer than ten. The CDR3 sequence: CASRTRTGVSYNEQFF. The CDR3 DNA reads TGTGCCAGCAGAACGAGGACAGGGGTCTCCTACAATGAGCAGTTCTTC. This sequence joins TRBV12-3 or TRBV12-4 and TRBJ2-1; 9 bases are shared with TRBD1. This CDR3 region has 16 residues. The ends lost 6 bases at V and 0 bases at J; junction bases unmatched: 6.

This chain joins TRBV12-3 or TRBV12-4 and TRBJ2-5, with TRBD1 identical over 9 bases. Trimming at V came to 6 bases and at J to 9 bases, leaving 8 bases not matched to a gene. The CDR3 runs 13 residues. The CDR3 nucleotides are TGTGCCAGCAGACAGGGGGCAAGGGAGGCCCAGTACTTC. Encoded protein: CASRQGAREAQYF.

The CDR3 nucleotides are TGTGCCAGCAGCACTGATAGCGGGAGGGCCTACGAGCAGTACTTC. It encodes CASSTDSGRAYEQYF. The V and J genes are TRBV7-2 and TRBJ2-7; 11 positions agree with TRBD2. The CDR3 has 15 residues. Germline V gene lookup returns CDR1 SGHTA and CDR2 FQGNSA. Trimming took 5 bases from V and 2 from J; bases not matched to a gene: 5.

The chain couples TRBV12-3 or TRBV12-4 to TRBJ2-5; a possible D gene is TRBD1 (6 bases). V was trimmed by 5 bases and J by 2 bases, leaving 12 bases between them. This CDR3 contains 14 residues. The CDR3 spells CASSRNRAQETQYF. DNA for the CDR3: TGTGCCAGCAGTCGAAACAGGGCTCAAGAGACCCAGTACTTC.

The chain recombines TRBV12-3 or TRBV12-4 with TRBJ2-7; possibly TRBD2 for D (6 bases). CDR3 length: 14 residues. V was pared by 6 bases and J by 2 bases, with 14 bases between. CDR3 residues: CASRGGGRPYEQYF. The CDR3 nucleotides read TGTGCCAGCAGAGGAGGAGGGAGACCCTACGAGCAGTACTTC.

This clonotype was observed at least ten times. This chain links TRBV20-1 with TRBJ2-7; D remains ambiguous. This CDR3 is built from 14 residues. V was clipped by 5 bases and J by 3 bases, with 17 bases between them. The germline V gene encodes CDR1 DFQATT and CDR2 SNEGSKA (reference sequence). This CDR3 reads CSAHTGQMGYEQYF. In DNA, the CDR3 is TGCAGTGCTCATACCGGGCAAATGGGCTACGAGCAGTACTTC.

This CDR3 is CASSLASGSADTQYF. DNA of the CDR3: TGTGCCAGCAGCTTAGCCAGCGGGAGTGCAGATACGCAGTATTTT. The gene calls are TRBV7-2 and TRBJ2-3, with 8 bases lining up with TRBD2. In germline, CDR1 is SGHTA, CDR2 FQGNSA. The CDR3 has 15 residues. V was pared by 0 bases and J by 4 bases, with 3 bases of the junction left unmatched.

This rearrangement joins TRBV20-1 to TRBJ1-2, with D unresolved. Per germline, CDR1 DFQATT and CDR2 SNEGSKA (reference sequence). The CDR3 is 13 residues long. Trimming took 3 bases from V and 3 from J, leaving 11 bases between them. As DNA, the CDR3 is TGCAGTGCTAGGAGCGGAGAGGACTATGGCTACACCTTC. Protein product: CSARSGEDYGYTF.

This rearrangement joins TRBV20-1 to TRBJ2-7, with D perhaps matching TRBD1 or TRBD2 (5 bases each). CDR3 size: 14 residues. The V gene lost 5 bases and the J gene lost 5 bases, with 19 bases spanning the gap. CDR1 DFQATT and CDR2 SNEGSKA come from the germline V gene (reference sequence). The chain's CDR3 is CSAARPGPRDEQYF. DNA of the CDR3: TGCAGTGCTGCACGCCCGGGGCCCAGAGACGAGCAGTACTTC.

The chain couples TRBV29-1 to TRBJ2-1; 9 bases map to TRBD2. The trim removed 4 bases at V and 9 bases at J, leaving 19 bases unmatched. The CDR3 length is 17 residues. Looked up from germline, CDR1 is SQVTM and CDR2 is ANQGSEA. DNA of the CDR3: TGCAGCGTTGGACGAGCACTTCTAGCGGGAAGGCCAGGTGAGCAGTTCTTC. Translating it yields CSVGRALLAGRPGEQFF.

The chain employs TRBV7-2 and TRBJ1-1; D unclear. The V and J ends lost 1 base and 1 base respectively, with 7 bases between them. Germline assignment: CDR1 SGHTA and CDR2 FQGNSA. The CDR3 length is 14 residues. The CDR3 sequence: CASSLGHRNTEAFF. DNA of the CDR3: TGTGCCAGCAGCTTAGGACACCGGAACACTGAAGCTTTCTTT.

The rearrangement uses TRBV2 and TRBJ2-1; maybe TRBD1 (6 bases). The CDR3 contains 15 residues. The germline CDR1 and CDR2 sequences are SNHLY and FYNNEI. V was shortened by 3 bases and J by 9 bases, with 18 bases between the two germline ends. DNA of the CDR3: TGTGCCAGCAGTGAGTGGGCAGGGGTTGTGGGTGAGCAGTTCTTC. Its protein product is CASSEWAGVVGEQFF.

The J gene is TRBJ2-7, the V gene TRBV4-2; D is perhaps TRBD1 (7 bases). The CDR3 contains 16 residues. Trimming left V 4 bases short and J 0 bases short, with 16 bases between. Germline V gene data show CDR1 as LGHNA and CDR2 as YNFKEQ. The CDR3 DNA reads as TGTGCCAGCAGCCGGTCGGGCGGGACAGACTCCTACGAGCAGTACTTC. It encodes CASSRSGGTDSYEQYF.

The genes are TRBV3-1 and TRBJ1-2, with D possibly being TRBD1 (5 bases). CDR1 and CDR2 from the germline V gene are LGHDT and YNNKEL (reference sequence). V lost 4 bases and J lost 6, with 18 bases in between. This CDR3 has 15 amino acids. The CDR3 region is CASSPMTFGADGYTF. The CDR3 DNA sequence: TGTGCCAGCAGCCCTATGACTTTTGGGGCGGATGGCTACACCTTC. The full variable domain, its missing parts supplied by reference TRBV3-1 and TRBJ1-2, is DTAVSQTPKYLVTQMGNDKSIKCEQNLGHDTMYWYKQDSKKFLKIMFSYNNKELIINETVPNRFSPKSPDKAHLNLHINSLELGDSAVYFCASSPMTFGADGYTFGSGTRLTVV.